What follows are 15 T cell receptor beta chains derived from one specimen sequenced in a study of CD8+CD57+ T cells in acquired aplastic anemia. CDR3 and TCR beta VDJ profiling relied on a genomic DNA template. TCRdb redid the calling of the reads with MiXCR, one entry per CDR3 protein. The sample yields some 180,000 distinct CDR3 sequences, 63% seen once. An expansion of CD8+CD57+ cells by flow cytometry had been shown in patients chosen for sequencing. The material sequenced was sorted CD4+, CD8+, or CD8+CD57+ T cells (not recorded which) from PBMCs. The receptor source for this set is a human donor with aplastic anemia.

CDR3 loop: CASRGDRSLYEQYF. The CDR3, as DNA: TGCGCCAGCCGGGGGGACCGCTCCCTTTACGAGCAGTACTTC. This chain links TRBV10-2 with TRBJ2-7; 7 bases are shared with TRBD2. Trimming removed 8 bases from V and 4 bases from J; junction bases left unmatched: 11. From germline, CDR1 is WSHSY and CDR2 SAAADI. The CDR3 is made up of 14 amino acids.

The rearrangement joins TRBV7-9 to TRBJ2-7; D perhaps matches TRBD2 (6 bases). The CDR3 consists of 14 residues. Germline V lookup: CDR1 SEHNR, CDR2 FQNEAQ (reference sequence). Deletions cut 5 bases from V and 5 bases from J, with 16 bases between. CDR3 region: CASSRPIGGNEQYF. Written as DNA, the CDR3 is TGTGCCAGCAGCCGTCCCATCGGGGGAAACGAGCAGTACTTC.

The chain carries TRBV5-1 and TRBJ1-6; D is possibly TRBD1 (5 bases). Looked up from germline, CDR1 is SGHRS and CDR2 is YFSETQ. This CDR3 comprises 15 residues. V was cut by 2 bases and J by 7 bases, with 13 bases left in between. CDR3 bases: TGCGCCAGCAGCTTAGGGGTCAGCCTCAATTCACCCCTCCACTTT. Protein: CASSLGVSLNSPLHF.

Comments on this clonotype: One end of the junction varies from germline; a read error may be responsible. The J gene is TRBJ2-5, the V gene TRBV5-1, with D uncertain. Per germline, CDR1 SGHRS and CDR2 YFSETQ. CDR3 length: 12 residues. The DNA for the CDR3 is TGTGCCAGCAGTCCCAGTCAAGAGACCCAGTACTTC. Translating it yields CASSPSQETQYF.

The chain employs TRBV2 and TRBJ2-7; 10 bases are a match to TRBD2. CDR3 size: 12 residues. Germline V gene data show CDR1 as SNHLY and CDR2 as FYNNEI. After removal of 6 bases from V and 6 bases from J, the junction contained 2 bases not matched to a gene. CDR3 protein: CASRASGGEQYF. The CDR3 DNA reads TGTGCCAGCAGGGCTAGCGGGGGCGAGCAGTACTTC.

The rearrangement links TRBV2 to TRBJ2-7, with D uncertain. The V end was cut by 3 bases, the J end by 1 base, with 13 bases between. The CDR3 runs 15 residues. Germline-derived CDR1 and CDR2 are SNHLY and FYNNEI. The CDR3 region is CASSERPPRSYEQYF. In nucleotides, the CDR3 is TGTGCCAGCAGTGAGCGGCCCCCCCGGTCCTACGAGCAGTACTTC. The variable domain in full, completed from reference TRBV2 and TRBJ2-7, reads EPEVTQTPSHQVTQMGQEVILRCVPISNHLYFYWYRQILGQKVEFLVSFYNNEISEKSEIFDDQFSVERPDGSNFTLKIRSTKLEDSAMYFCASSERPPRSYEQYFGPGTRLTVT.

CDR3 protein: CATSDLGAREQETQYF. The CDR3 bases are TGTGCCACCAGTGATTTGGGCGCCAGGGAACAAGAGACCCAGTACTTC. This chain uses TRBV24-1 with TRBJ2-5; tentative D call: TRBD1 (5 bases). The ends were cut back, 0 bases at V and 2 bases at J, with 12 bases in the middle. Germline values: CDR1 KGHDR, CDR2 SFDVKD. The CDR3 loop spans 16 amino acids.

This clonotype appeared many times. This chain links TRBV27 with TRBJ1-6, with D unresolved. The CDR3 runs 16 residues. V shed 2 bases and J shed 2 bases, with 10 bases lying between them. Germline V gene lookup returns CDR1 MNHEY and CDR2 SMNVEV (reference sequence). As DNA, the CDR3 is TGTGCCAGCAGTTTACGGGCTATCCCCTATAATTCACCCCTCCACTTT. It is translated as CASSLRAIPYNSPLHF.

The chain employs TRBV4-3 and TRBJ2-1; D ambiguous. CDR1 is LGHNA and CDR2 is YSLEER in the germline V gene. V was pared by 0 bases and J by 3 bases, with 15 bases between. The CDR3 extends over 17 amino acids. The CDR3 sequence is CASSQDGSYPSYNEQFF. DNA of the CDR3: TGCGCCAGCAGCCAAGATGGTAGCTACCCTAGCTACAATGAGCAGTTCTTC.

This clonotype was observed many times. The V and J genes are TRBV2 and TRBJ2-3, with 9 positions matching TRBD2. Unmatched junction bases numbered 15, after V lost 6 bases and J lost 2 bases. The CDR3 runs 18 residues. The V gene's germline CDR1 is SNHLY and CDR2 FYNNEI. The CDR3 is CASSLGTSPLEDTDTQYF. CDR3 nucleotides: TGTGCCAGCAGCCTCGGGACTAGCCCCTTAGAAGACACAGATACGCAGTATTTT.

A note on this clonotype: One end of the junction is discordant with germline, which a read error may explain. The chain links TRBV5-1 to TRBJ2-7, with D perhaps TRBD1 (6 bases). Germline CDR1 and CDR2: SGHRS and YFSETQ. This CDR3 contains 15 residues. CDR3 protein: CACSELRGSSYEQYF. The CDR3 DNA reads TGCGCCTGCAGCGAGTTGAGGGGGAGCTCCTACGAGCAGTACTTC.

This clonotype was counted ten times or more. V and J are TRBV2 and TRBJ1-2, with 9 bases matching TRBD1. V dropped 3 bases and J dropped 4; count of bases not matched to a gene: 9. From germline, CDR1 is SNHLY and CDR2 FYNNEI. CDR3 length: 16 residues. CDR3 bases: TGTGCCAGCAGTGATCCGGGGACAGGGCTTCTCTATGGCTACACCTTC. Translation: CASSDPGTGLLYGYTF.

V usage is TRBV4-2 and J usage is TRBJ2-7; D not certain. V lost 5 bases, J lost 7 bases, and 15 bases lay in between. The CDR3 runs 13 residues. In germline, CDR1 is LGHNA, CDR2 YNFKEQ. For the CDR3, the DNA is TGTGCCAGCAGCTCCCGACCCTCATCGGAGCAGTACTTC. Translating gives CASSSRPSSEQYF.

V usage is TRBV9 and J usage is TRBJ2-3, with 13 nucleotides matching TRBD2. The CDR3 is 15 amino acids. Germline lookup yields CDR1 SGDLS and CDR2 YYNGEE. The J segment lost 5 bases and the V segment lost 3 bases, leaving 3 bases of the junction unmatched. CDR3 in DNA: TGTGCCAGCAGCGGTTGGACTAGCGGGGGAGATACGCAGTATTTT. It encodes CASSGWTSGGDTQYF.

The genes are TRBV29-1 and TRBJ2-4; D is uncertain. The ends were cut back, 4 bases at V and 7 bases at J, with 11 bases in the middle. Germline CDR1 is SQVTM and CDR2 is ANQGSEA. The CDR3 consists of 12 residues. CDR3 coding DNA: TGCAGCGTTGTTAGCTTGAGTAACATTCAGTACTTC. Encoded protein: CSVVSLSNIQYF.